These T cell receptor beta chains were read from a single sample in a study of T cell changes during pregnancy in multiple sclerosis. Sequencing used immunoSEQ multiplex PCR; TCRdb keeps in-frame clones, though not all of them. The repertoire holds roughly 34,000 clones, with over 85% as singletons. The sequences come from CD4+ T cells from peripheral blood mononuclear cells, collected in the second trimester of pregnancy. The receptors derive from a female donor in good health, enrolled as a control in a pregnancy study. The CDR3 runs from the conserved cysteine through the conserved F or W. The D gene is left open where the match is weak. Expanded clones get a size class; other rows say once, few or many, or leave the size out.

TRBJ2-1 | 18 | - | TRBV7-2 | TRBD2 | TGTGCCAGCAGCTCGGGGGGACGAAGCCGGAGCTCCTACAATGAGCAGTTCTTC | CASSSGGRSRSSYNEQFF
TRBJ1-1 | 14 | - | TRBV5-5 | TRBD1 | TGTGCCAGCAGCCTGGGACAGAAGAACACTGAAGCTTTCTTT | CASSLGQKNTEAFF
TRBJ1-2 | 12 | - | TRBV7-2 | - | TGTGCCAGCAGGACAGGAACGGGGGGCTACACCTTC | CASRTGTGGYTF
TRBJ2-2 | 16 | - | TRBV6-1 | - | TGTGCCAGCAGTGAAGCCCCAGGGGTGAGCACCGGGGAGCTGTTTTTT | CASSEAPGVSTGELFF
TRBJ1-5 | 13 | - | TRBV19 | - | TGTGCCACCCGGGGGGAAGGTAATCAGCCCCAGCATTTT | CATRGEGNQPQHF
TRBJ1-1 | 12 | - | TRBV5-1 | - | TGCGCCAGCAGCTCAATGAACACTGAAGCTTTCTTT | CASSSMNTEAFF
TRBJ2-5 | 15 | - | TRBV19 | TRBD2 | TGTGCCAGTAGTATAGTGGGCGGGAGAGGGGAGACCCAGTACTTC | CASSIVGGRGETQYF
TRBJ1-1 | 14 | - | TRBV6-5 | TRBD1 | TGTGCCAGCAGTTACCGTACCACAGGGGCTGAAGCTTTCTTT | CASSYRTTGAEAFF
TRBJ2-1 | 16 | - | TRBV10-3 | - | TGTGCCATCAGTGAGTCCCGGAGGGGCCCCGAGAATGAGCAGTTCTTC | CAISESRRGPENEQFF
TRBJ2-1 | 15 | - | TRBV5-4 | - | TGTGCCAGCAGCCCTACCCCGGGACTTGACAATGAGCAGTTCTTC | CASSPTPGLDNEQFF
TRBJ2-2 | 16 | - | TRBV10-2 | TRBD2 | TGCGCCAGCAGAGACACCCGTAGCGGGGGGACCGGGGAGCTGTTTTTT | CASRDTRSGGTGELFF
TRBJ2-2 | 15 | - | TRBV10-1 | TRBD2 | TGCGCCAGCTCCATAGCGGGGCCGAACACCGGGGAGCTGTTTTTT | CASSIAGPNTGELFF
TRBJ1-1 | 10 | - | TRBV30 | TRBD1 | TGTGCCTGGCGCCAGGGGGGAGCTTTCTTT | CAWRQGGAFF
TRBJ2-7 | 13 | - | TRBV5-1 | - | TGCGCCAGCAGCTTGGGACAGCAACTCGAGCAGTACTTC | CASSLGQQLEQYF
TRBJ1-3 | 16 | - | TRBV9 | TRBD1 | TGTGCCAGCAGCGCGGGGACAGGGTCGGGTGGAAACACCATATATTTT | CASSAGTGSGGNTIYF
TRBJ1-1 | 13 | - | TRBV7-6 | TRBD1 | TGTGCCAGCAGCCCACAGGGGGGGGCTGAAGCTTTCTTT | CASSPQGGAEAFF
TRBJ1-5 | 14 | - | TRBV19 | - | TGTGCCAGTGTTCGCAGGGCCGGAAATCAGCCCCAGCATTTT | CASVRRAGNQPQHF
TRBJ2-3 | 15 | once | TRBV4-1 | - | TGCGCCAGCAGCCAAGGGGGGACTAGCACAGATACGCAGTATTTT | CASSQGGTSTDTQYF
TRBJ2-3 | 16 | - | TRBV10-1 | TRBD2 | TGCGCCAGCTGGGGACTAGCGGGGGTTAGCACAGATACGCAGTATTTT | CASWGLAGVSTDTQYF
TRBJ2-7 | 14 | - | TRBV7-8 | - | TGTGCCAGCAGCTTAAACAGGGCGTCCTACGAGCAGTACTTC | CASSLNRASYEQYF
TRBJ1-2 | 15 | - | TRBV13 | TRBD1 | TGTGCCAGCAGCCACGTAGGGGGCAAGAACTATGGCTACACCTTC | CASSHVGGKNYGYTF
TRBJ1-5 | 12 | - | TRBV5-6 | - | TGTGCCAGCTCCCAGGGGAATCAGCCCCAGCATTTT | CASSQGNQPQHF
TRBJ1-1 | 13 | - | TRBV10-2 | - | TGCGCCAGCAGTGGGAGGGGTGACACTGAAGCTTTCTTT | CASSGRGDTEAFF
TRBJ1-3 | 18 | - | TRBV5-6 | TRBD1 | TGTGCCAGCAGCTTTCAGTTCGGGACAGGAGTCTCTGGAAACACCATATATTTT | CASSFQFGTGVSGNTIYF
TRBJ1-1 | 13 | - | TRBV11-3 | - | TGTGCCAGCAGCCCGGACGGGGTGACTGAAGCTTTCTTT | CASSPDGVTEAFF
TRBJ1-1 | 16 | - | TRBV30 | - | TGTGCCTGGACGCGTGGAGGGGTTGGGAGGGACACTGAAGCTTTCTTT | CAWTRGGVGRDTEAFF
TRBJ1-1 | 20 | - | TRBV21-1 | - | TGTGCCAGCAGCAAAGGCAGGGGGCTGGTCCGGGATGGGATGAACACTGAAGCTTTCTTT | CASSKGRGLVRDGMNTEAFF
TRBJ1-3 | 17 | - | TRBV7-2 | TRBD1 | TGTGCCAGCAGCCCCCTTTACAGGGGGCTCTCTGGAAACACCATATATTTT | CASSPLYRGLSGNTIYF
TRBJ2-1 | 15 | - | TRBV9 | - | TGTGCCAGCAGCGAGGACGGGAGCTCCTACAATGAGCAGTTCTTC | CASSEDGSSYNEQFF
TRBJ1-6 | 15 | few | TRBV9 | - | TGTGCCAGCAGCGTAGCTAGGAACAATAATTCACCCCTCCACTTT | CASSVARNNNSPLHF
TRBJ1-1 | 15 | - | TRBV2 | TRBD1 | TGTGCCAGCAGTGAAGGGACAGGGGTCGGCACTGAAGCTTTCTTT | CASSEGTGVGTEAFF
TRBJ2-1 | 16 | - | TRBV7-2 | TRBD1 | TGTGCCAGCAGCCCAGCCGGGACAGGAGGGGGCAATGAGCAGTTCTTC | CASSPAGTGGGNEQFF
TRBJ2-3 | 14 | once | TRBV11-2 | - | TGTGCCAGCAGCTCCACGAGGGCCGCAGATACGCAGTATTTT | CASSSTRAADTQYF
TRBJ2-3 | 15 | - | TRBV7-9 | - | TGTGCCAGCAGCTTAAGGGCGGGCTTAACAGATACGCAGTATTTT | CASSLRAGLTDTQYF
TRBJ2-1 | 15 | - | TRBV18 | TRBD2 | TGTGCCAGCTCACCAGGGGCTAGCGGGGCGAATGAGCAGTTCTTC | CASSPGASGANEQFF
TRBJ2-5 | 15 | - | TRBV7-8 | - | TGTGCCAGCAGCCCGGGGGGGACAGCCCAAGAGACCCAGTACTTC | CASSPGGTAQETQYF
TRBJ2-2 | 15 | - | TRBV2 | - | TGTGCCAGCAGGGAAGTAGCTTGGAACACCGGGGAGCTGTTTTTT | CASREVAWNTGELFF
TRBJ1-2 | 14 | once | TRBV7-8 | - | TGTGCCAGCAGCTTAGCAGGGGGTTCCTATGGCTACACCTTC | CASSLAGGSYGYTF
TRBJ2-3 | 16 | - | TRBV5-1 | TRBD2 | TGCGCCAGCAGCTTGGGGGGACTAGCGGGTAGGGATACGCAGTATTTT | CASSLGGLAGRDTQYF
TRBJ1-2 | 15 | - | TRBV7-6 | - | TGTGCCAGCAGCTTAGGGGCAGAACCTATCTATGGCTACACCTTC | CASSLGAEPIYGYTF
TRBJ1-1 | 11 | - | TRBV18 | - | TGTGCCACCATCCAGGACACTGAAGCTTTCTTT | CATIQDTEAFF
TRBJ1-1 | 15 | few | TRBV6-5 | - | TGTGCCAGCAGTTTCACGGGACTATCGAACACTGAAGCTTTCTTT | CASSFTGLSNTEAFF
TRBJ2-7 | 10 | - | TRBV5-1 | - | TGCGCCAGCAGCCCTATAGGACGGGGATTC | CASSPIGRGF
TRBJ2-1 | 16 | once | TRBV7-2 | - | TGTGCCAGCAGCTTAGAGTCAAGGGGAACTTACAATGAGCAGTTCTTC | CASSLESRGTYNEQFF
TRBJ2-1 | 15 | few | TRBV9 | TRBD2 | TGTGCCAGCAGCGGCGGGACTAGCGGTTACAATGAGCAGTTCTTC | CASSGGTSGYNEQFF
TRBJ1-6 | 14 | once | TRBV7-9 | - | TGTGCCAGCAGCTTAGAACAGTATAATTCACCCCTCCACTTT | CASSLEQYNSPLHF
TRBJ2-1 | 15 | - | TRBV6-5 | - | TGTGCCAGCAGTCGGCGGGAAACTACCTACAATGAGCAGTTCTTC | CASSRRETTYNEQFF
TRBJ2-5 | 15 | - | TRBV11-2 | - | TGTGCCAGCAGCAACATGGGGGCGTACCAAGAGACCCAGTACTTC | CASSNMGAYQETQYF
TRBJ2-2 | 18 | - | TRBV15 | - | TGTGCCACCAGCAGGGTAGATCCTACACAGGGACCCTCCGGGGAGCTGTTTTTT | CATSRVDPTQGPSGELFF
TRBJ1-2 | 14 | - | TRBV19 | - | TGTGCCAGTAGTGCCCCAGGGGATAGCTATGGCTACACCTTC | CASSAPGDSYGYTF
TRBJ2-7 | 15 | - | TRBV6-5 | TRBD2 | TGTGCCAGCGAGAGACTAGCGGGGCCTCCCTACGAGCAGTACTTC | CASERLAGPPYEQYF
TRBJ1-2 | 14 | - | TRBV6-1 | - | TGTGCCAGCATAGGGACAAGCGGGAGCTATGGCTACACCTTC | CASIGTSGSYGYTF
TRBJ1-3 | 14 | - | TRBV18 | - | TGTGCCAGCTCAGCAAGCCAGGGTGGAAACACCATATATTTT | CASSASQGGNTIYF
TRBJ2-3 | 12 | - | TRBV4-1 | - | TGCGCCAGCAGCCTTCCGGGAGATACGCAGTATTTT | CASSLPGDTQYF
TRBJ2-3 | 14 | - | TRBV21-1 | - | TGTGCCATCTACGGTAGCGGAACCACAGATACGCAGTATTTT | CAIYGSGTTDTQYF
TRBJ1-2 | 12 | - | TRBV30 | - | TGTGCCTGGACAGGGTCACGCTATGGCTACACCTTC | CAWTGSRYGYTF
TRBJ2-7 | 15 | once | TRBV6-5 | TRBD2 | TGTGCCAGCAGTTACTCGAAGCGACTAGCCCTCGAGCAGTACTTC | CASSYSKRLALEQYF
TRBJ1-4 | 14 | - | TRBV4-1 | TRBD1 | TGCGCCAGCAGCCCACAGGGGGCGGGCGAAAAACTGTTTTTT | CASSPQGAGEKLFF
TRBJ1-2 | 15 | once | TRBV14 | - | TGTGCCAGCAGCCAAGAGCAGGGAGGGGGAGGCGGCTACACCTTC | CASSQEQGGGGGYTF
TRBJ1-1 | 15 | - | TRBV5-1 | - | TGCGCCAGCAGCTTGAGAAGGGGCCTGAACACTGAAGCTTTCTTT | CASSLRRGLNTEAFF